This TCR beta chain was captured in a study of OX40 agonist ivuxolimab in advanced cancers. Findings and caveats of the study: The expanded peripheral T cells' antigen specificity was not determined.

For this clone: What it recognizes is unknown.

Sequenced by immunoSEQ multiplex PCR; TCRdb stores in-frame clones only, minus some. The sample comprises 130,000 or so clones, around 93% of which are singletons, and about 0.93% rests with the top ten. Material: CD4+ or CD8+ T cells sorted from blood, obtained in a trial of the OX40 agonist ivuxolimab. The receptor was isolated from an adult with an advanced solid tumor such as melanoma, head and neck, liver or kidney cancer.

The CDR3 loop is CASSFLVGYNSPLHF. The CDR3 coding sequence is TGTGCCAGCAGTTTTTTGGTAGGGTATAATTCACCCCTCCACTTT. The rearrangement links TRBV27 to TRBJ1-6; D not certain. Trimming shortened V by 3 bases and J by 4 bases, and 10 bases separated the two germline ends. Germline V gene data show CDR1 as MNHEY and CDR2 as SMNVEV (reference sequence). The CDR3 totals 15 residues.